Reported below is one T cell receptor (beta chain). Its cognate antigen is unknown. Generated by immunoSEQ multiplex PCR, the TCRdb table keeps only in-frame clones and is missing some. The table records around 70,000 clones, 80% of them present only once. The entry originates in a study of T cell repertoires and HLA-DP antigens. Study-wide context: Pre-culture CD4+ samples used about 1,200 ng DNA versus roughly 200 ng for CD137+CD4+ sorts.

Trimming removed 7 bases from V and 2 bases from J, with 17 bases in between. The CDR3 is made up of 15 amino acids. Germline values: CDR1 SGHAT, CDR2 FQNNGV. Study results and limitations: Total CD4+ responders were stimulated by HeLa antigen-presenting cells.

The chain uses TRBV11-2 and TRBJ2-5; tentative D call: TRBD1 (5 bases). Sequenced: CD4+ T cells from PBMCs. This sequence was found in a man aged 55 to 69 in good health and CMV-seronegative. The CDR3 loop reads CASTLSGRAQETQYF. Written as DNA, the CDR3 is TGTGCCAGCACCCTCTCGGGCAGGGCGCAAGAGACCCAGTACTTC.